In its sample, the clone carrying this T cell receptor (beta chain) was seen a few times. Its target is unknown. TCRdb ran MiXCR on the reads and lists one entry per CDR3 protein. The sample has approximately 470,000 distinct CDR3 sequences; 42% are singletons. The source of the sample is a study of T cell repertoires in cytomegalovirus infection. At the level of the study: It was the public TCR beta signatures that indicated both CMV infection and matching HLA type.

The CDR3 covers 14 residues. Germline CDR1 is SEHNR and CDR2 is FQNEAQ (reference sequence). V was cut by 5 bases and J by 2 bases, with 12 bases left in between. Study outcomes and limitations: HLA-C-restricted CMV-specific TCR beta clonotypes were dominant in the ex vivo response.

This TCR was sampled from a human donor in good health (CMV status not recorded). Some clones in this sample may be carry-over from other donors' samples. Here the sequenced sample was cultured PBMCs, taken from culture after CMV antigen stimulation. The chain joins TRBV7-9 to TRBJ1-2; D uncertain. CDR3 nucleotides: TGTGCCAGCAGCGCCAGCCAGCGAAACTATGGCTACACCTTC. It yields the protein CASSASQRNYGYTF.